Below are 26 T cell receptor beta chains sequenced from a single sample in a study of blood T cells in healthy people across ages. It was with a sample-barcoded 5' primer and a J-beta primer mix that a second PCR of roughly 7 to 12 cycles was run. Each CDR3 protein is one row after TCRdb ran MiXCR on the 5' RACE reads. The sample contains about 680,000 distinct CDR3 sequences, 45% to 50% of which appear only once. Sequenced material: blood. The source is a woman aged 60-75 years in good health.

J is TRBJ2-1 and V is TRBV7-2, with 8 bases aligning to TRBD2. CDR3 length: 15 residues. The germline gives CDR1 SGHTA, CDR2 FQGNSA. The junction had 3 bases not matched to a gene; V was cut back by 4 bases and J by 1 base. This chain's CDR3 is CASSSGTRSYNEQFF. CDR3 DNA sequence: TGTGCCAGCAGCTCCGGGACTAGATCCTACAATGAGCAGTTCTTC.

The J gene is TRBJ2-1, the V gene TRBV7-6; D is undetermined. Per germline, CDR1 SGHVS and CDR2 FNYEAQ. Deletions cut 4 bases from V and 10 bases from J, with 17 bases between. The CDR3 is made up of 14 amino acids. CDR3 sequence: CASSSQRNSYEQFF. The CDR3 DNA reads TGTGCCAGCAGCTCGCAGAGAAACTCATACGAGCAGTTCTTC.

There are a few counts of this clonotype. The chain has TRBV6-2 or TRBV6-3 and TRBJ1-1; TRBD1 might be the D (6 bases). This CDR3 has 15 residues. Per the germline V gene, CDR1 is MNHEY and CDR2 is SVGEGT. With 6 bases removed from V and 2 bases from J, the gap between germline ends came to 16 bases. CDR3 loop: CASSPRGLGNTEAFF. Here the CDR3 DNA reads TGTGCCAGCAGCCCCAGGGGTTTGGGTAACACTGAAGCTTTCTTT.

The J gene is TRBJ2-4, the V gene TRBV11-3, with D perhaps matching TRBD1 (6 bases). The end of the DNA is better explained by TRBJ2-7, so the J call may be wrong. Germline-derived CDR1 and CDR2 are SGHNT and YENEEA. The CDR3 spans 14 residues. The CDR3 region is CASSLAGDGYEQYF. As DNA, the CDR3 is TGTGCCAGCAGCTTAGCAGGGGACGGCTACGAGCAGTACTTC.

This clonotype appeared once. The genes are TRBV6-5 and TRBJ2-7; D unclear. Germline CDR1 MNHEY, CDR2 SVGAGI. V shed 6 bases and J shed 3 bases, with 12 bases lying between them. There are 13 residues in the CDR3. CDR3 DNA sequence: TGTGCCAGCAGCCCAGTCCCGGTCTACGAGCAGTACTTC. Residues: CASSPVPVYEQYF.

V gene TRBV9 combines with J gene TRBJ2-5; 12 nucleotides agree with TRBD1. Germline CDR1 SGDLS, CDR2 YYNGEE. The junction had 8 bases not matched to a gene; V was cut back by 0 bases and J by 5 bases. CDR3 length: 17 residues. The CDR3 loop reads CASSVASGQGAWETQYF. In DNA form, the CDR3 reads TGTGCCAGCAGCGTAGCATCGGGACAGGGGGCATGGGAGACCCAGTACTTC.

This chain connects TRBV6-6 to TRBJ2-7, with D uncertain. The CDR3 spans 13 residues. Germline-derived CDR1 and CDR2 are MNHNY and SVGAGI (reference sequence). The germline V and J ends were trimmed by 7 bases and 2 bases, with 12 bases remaining between them. DNA of the CDR3: TGTGCCAGCACCTTAGGATCGACCTACGAGCAGTACTTC. This translates into CASTLGSTYEQYF.

This clonotype was seen ten or more times. The chain has TRBV4-3 and TRBJ2-7, with D unresolved. Germline CDR1 and CDR2: LGHNA and YSLEER. The CDR3 consists of 14 residues. Trimming shortened V by 0 bases and J by 2 bases, and 8 bases separated the two germline ends. The chain's CDR3 is CASSQDRGPYEQYF. The CDR3 bases are TGCGCCAGCAGCCAAGATCGCGGTCCCTACGAGCAGTACTTC.

The genes are TRBV2 and TRBJ1-2; 9 bases map to TRBD1. Per the germline V gene, CDR1 is SNHLY and CDR2 is FYNNEI. The CDR3 has 14 amino acids. J lost 2 bases, V lost 11 bases, and 9 bases had no gene match. The CDR3 region is CAGALGQGNYGYTF. Here the CDR3 DNA reads TGTGCCGGCGCATTAGGACAGGGGAACTATGGCTACACCTTC.

This clonotype was counted between two and nine times. V gene TRBV29-1 combines with J gene TRBJ2-3, with TRBD2 matching over 8 bases. Trimming at V came to 0 bases and at J to 3 bases, leaving 8 bases not matched to a gene. Per the germline V gene, CDR1 is SQVTM and CDR2 is ANQGSEA. The CDR3 is 16 amino acids. The CDR3 DNA reads TGCAGCGTTGAAGATCATAGAGGGACTAGGACAGATACGCAGTATTTT. Protein product: CSVEDHRGTRTDTQYF.

This clonotype has only one observation. One junction end does not reproduce the germline sequence, and a read error may be involved. J is TRBJ2-3 and V is TRBV9; unclear D gene. The CDR3 consists of 15 residues. CDR1 and CDR2 (germline): SGDLS, YYNGEE. CDR3 DNA sequence: TGTACCAGCAGCGTAGGAGTAAGGGAAACAGATACGCAGTATTTT. Translated, it gives CTSSVGVRETDTQYF.

This clonotype was observed a handful of times. A read error is possible here, since a much larger clone lies one base away. The chain recombines TRBV15 with TRBJ2-4; 7 bases are a match to TRBD1. Trimming removed 2 bases from V and 6 bases from J; junction bases left unmatched: 13. The CDR3 has 17 amino acids. Germline V gene data show CDR1 as LNHNV and CDR2 as YYDKDF (reference sequence). The CDR3: CATSRSNAQGFTNIQYF. The DNA of the CDR3 is TGTGCCACCAGCAGATCAAACGCACAGGGGTTTACAAACATTCAGTACTTC.

This clonotype was seen more than once but under ten times. The rearrangement uses TRBV20-1 and TRBJ2-4, with D maybe TRBD1 (6 bases). This CDR3 region has 16 residues. Germline assignment: CDR1 DFQATT and CDR2 SNEGSKA (reference sequence). The V and J ends lost 6 bases and 0 bases respectively, with 18 bases between them. CDR3 loop: CSAALGQLIAKNIQYF. The CDR3 DNA reads TGCAGTGCAGCCCTTGGACAGCTAATAGCCAAAAACATTCAGTACTTC.

The rearrangement links TRBV7-6 to TRBJ2-3; no reliable D call. This CDR3 region has 14 residues. Germline CDR1 and CDR2: SGHVS and FNYEAQ. Trimming stripped 5 bases from V and 1 base from J, with 10 bases between. CDR3 in amino acids: CASSPGRGTDTQYF. The CDR3 nucleotides are TGTGCCAGCAGCCCTGGGCGAGGCACAGATACGCAGTATTTT. Full variable domain (rest looked up from reference TRBV7-6 and TRBJ2-3): GAGVSQSPRYKVTKRGQDVALRCDPISGHVSLYWYRQALGQGPEFLTYFNYEAQQDKSGLPNDRFSAERPEGSISTLTIQRTEQRDSAMYRCASSPGRGTDTQYFGPGTRLTVL.

CDR3 nucleotides: TGTGCCAGCAGTGACGAGGGGACAGGGTCAGATACGCAGTATTTT. It codes for CASSDEGTGSDTQYF. The chain employs TRBV2 and TRBJ2-3, with TRBD1 matching 9 bases. Germline assignment: CDR1 SNHLY and CDR2 FYNNEI. V lost 3 bases and J lost 4; bases outside the gene matches: 5. The CDR3 length is 15 residues.

The chain carries TRBV28 and TRBJ1-6, with TRBD1 matching 7 bases. Trimming removed 5 bases from V and 9 bases from J; junction bases left unmatched: 7. Germline CDR1 is MDHEN and CDR2 is SYDVKM. CDR3 length equals 14 residues. CDR3 sequence (DNA): TGTGCCAGCAGTCCGCAGGGGGTGGGTTCACCCCTCCACTTT. Its translation is CASSPQGVGSPLHF.

This chain connects TRBV5-1 to TRBJ1-5; D is perhaps TRBD1 (6 bases). The CDR3 sequence is 15 residues long. Trimming took 0 bases from V and 5 from J, leaving 12 bases between them. Germline CDR1 reads SGHRS; CDR2 reads YFSETQ. Here the CDR3 reads CASSLGGQQYQPQHF. The CDR3 DNA reads TGCGCCAGCAGCTTGGGGGGACAACAATATCAGCCCCAGCATTTT.

This clonotype was counted between two and nine times. The rearrangement uses TRBV14 and TRBJ2-4; 8 bases are a match to TRBD1. The V segment lost 4 bases and the J segment 11 bases; nucleotides outside the gene matches: 10. The CDR3 totals 14 residues. Per germline, CDR1 SGHDN and CDR2 FVKESK. The CDR3 reads CASSPSIGTGVQYF. CDR3 DNA: TGTGCCAGCAGCCCCTCTATAGGGACAGGAGTTCAGTACTTC.

This clonotype was observed a handful of times. V and J are TRBV5-1 and TRBJ1-5; D ambiguous. With 4 bases removed from V and 0 bases from J, the gap between germline ends came to 14 bases. Per germline, CDR1 SGHRS and CDR2 YFSETQ. The CDR3 has 16 amino acids. The DNA for the CDR3 is TGCGCCAGCAGCCAGTCCGCAGATTATAGCAATCAGCCCCAGCATTTT. Its translation is CASSQSADYSNQPQHF.

The V and J genes are TRBV4-2 and TRBJ2-3; 12 bases are a match to TRBD2. CDR1 and CDR2 (germline): LGHNA, YNFKEQ. This CDR3 is 18 amino acids long. With 0 bases clipped from V and 3 bases from J, the junction kept 7 bases outside the gene matches. CDR3 protein: CASSQDPLAGGETDTQYF. As DNA, the CDR3 is TGTGCCAGCAGCCAAGATCCCCTAGCGGGGGGGGAGACAGATACGCAGTATTTT.

This sequence joins TRBV20-1 and TRBJ2-1; D perhaps matches TRBD2 (7 bases). Germline V gene lookup returns CDR1 DFQATT and CDR2 SNEGSKA (reference sequence). Trimming removed 0 bases at V and 7 bases at J, with 22 bases between. CDR3 length: 17 amino acids. The CDR3 spells CSARDLGQGRAQNEQFF. The CDR3 nucleotides are TGCAGTGCTAGAGATCTAGGGCAGGGGAGGGCACAGAATGAGCAGTTCTTC.

As regards this clonotype: A much larger clone differs from this one at a single base, so this may be a read error. The rearrangement links TRBV20-1 to TRBJ1-2, with D hard to call. V gave up 2 bases and J gave up 6 bases, with 7 bases separating them. The CDR3 is 11 amino acids. The germline gives CDR1 DFQATT, CDR2 SNEGSKA (reference sequence). The CDR3 sequence is CSARLGNGYTF. The CDR3, as DNA: TGCAGTGCTAGACTAGGCAATGGCTACACCTTC.

The V call is TRBV29-1, the J call TRBJ2-7; 7 bases fit TRBD1. Germline lookup yields CDR1 SQVTM and CDR2 ANQGSEA. The CDR3 extends over 13 amino acids. After removal of 7 bases from V and 3 bases from J, the junction contained 9 bases not matched to a gene. CDR3 sequence (DNA): TGCAGCGGGAACAGGGGTAGTGTCTACGAGCAGTACTTC. This codes for CSGNRGSVYEQYF.

This clonotype has a handful of counts. V gene TRBV29-1 combines with J gene TRBJ1-3, with 10 bases matching TRBD1. This CDR3 contains 15 residues. Trimming took 1 base from V and 7 from J; bases not matched to a gene: 7. CDR1 is SQVTM, CDR2 ANQGSEA, per germline. The CDR3 sequence is CSVEGGDRGFNTIYF. The CDR3 DNA reads as TGCAGCGTTGAAGGGGGGGACAGGGGATTTAACACCATATATTTT.

Regarding this clonotype: Its ends do not fully match the called genes, so a read error is possible. This sequence joins TRBV29-1 and TRBJ2-2; possibly TRBD2 for D (6 bases). The CDR3 loop spans 14 amino acids. The germline gives CDR1 SQVTM, CDR2 ANQGSEA. The CDR3 DNA sequence: TGCAGCGTGGGACTCTACAGGAGCACCGGGGAGCCGTTTTTT. Translated, it gives CSVGLYRSTGEPFF.

In this sample, this clonotype turned up a few times. The CDR3 DNA reads as TGCAGTCCTGGCCGTAGCGGGAGGGGGGATACGCAGTATTTT. This encodes CSPGRSGRGDTQYF. V and J are TRBV20-1 and TRBJ2-3; 11 nucleotides align to TRBD2. This CDR3 has 14 residues. V shed 8 bases, J shed 6 bases, and the junction held 10 bases outside the gene matches. Germline assignment: CDR1 DFQATT and CDR2 SNEGSKA (reference sequence).